This T cell receptor (beta chain) comes out of a study of graft-versus-host responses after intestinal transplantation. Overall study context: Among the recipients, transplants were multivisceral, liver-intestinal, or isolated intestinal. Each recipient received anti-thymocyte globulin induction, then tacrolimus and steroids for approximately three years. Study-wide points: Recipient marrow contained GvH clones, some of which appeared first in ileum or blood.

Clones were read by immunoSEQ multiplex PCR, and TCRdb kept only the in-frame ones, dropping some. The sample holds more than 85,000 clones, around 93% seen once. Germline values: CDR1 MGHRA, CDR2 YSYEKL. The V and J ends lost 1 base and 9 bases, in that order; junction bases with no gene match: 12. The CDR3 covers 17 residues. With respect to this clone: Its target is not known.

The source is a human donor who received an intestinal transplant. The specimen comprised unstimulated CD8+ T cells sorted from spleen or lymph node cells, sampled before intestinal transplant. The chain links TRBV4-1 to TRBJ2-1; TRBD2 aligns across 10 bases. The CDR3 loop is CASSQVLAGDFAGEQFF. The CDR3 coding sequence is TGCGCCAGCAGCCAAGTCCTAGCGGGAGACTTTGCGGGTGAGCAGTTCTTC.